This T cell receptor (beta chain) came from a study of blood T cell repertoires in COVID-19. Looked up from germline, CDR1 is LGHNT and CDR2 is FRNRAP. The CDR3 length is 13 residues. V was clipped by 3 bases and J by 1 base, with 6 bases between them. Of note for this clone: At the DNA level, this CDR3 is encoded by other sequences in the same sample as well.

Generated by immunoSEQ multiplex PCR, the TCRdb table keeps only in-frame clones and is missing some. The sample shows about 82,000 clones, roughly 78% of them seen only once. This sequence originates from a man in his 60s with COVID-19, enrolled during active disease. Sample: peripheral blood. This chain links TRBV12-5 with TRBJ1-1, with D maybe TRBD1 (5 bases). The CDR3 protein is CASGLQENTEAFF. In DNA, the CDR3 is TGTGCTAGTGGTTTACAGGAGAACACTGAAGCTTTCTTT. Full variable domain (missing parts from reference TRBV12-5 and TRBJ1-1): DARVTQTPRHKVTEMGQEVTMRCQPILGHNTVFWYRQTMMQGLELLAYFRNRAPLDDSGMPKDRFSAEMPDATLATLKIQPSEPRDSAVYFCASGLQENTEAFFGQGTRLTVV.